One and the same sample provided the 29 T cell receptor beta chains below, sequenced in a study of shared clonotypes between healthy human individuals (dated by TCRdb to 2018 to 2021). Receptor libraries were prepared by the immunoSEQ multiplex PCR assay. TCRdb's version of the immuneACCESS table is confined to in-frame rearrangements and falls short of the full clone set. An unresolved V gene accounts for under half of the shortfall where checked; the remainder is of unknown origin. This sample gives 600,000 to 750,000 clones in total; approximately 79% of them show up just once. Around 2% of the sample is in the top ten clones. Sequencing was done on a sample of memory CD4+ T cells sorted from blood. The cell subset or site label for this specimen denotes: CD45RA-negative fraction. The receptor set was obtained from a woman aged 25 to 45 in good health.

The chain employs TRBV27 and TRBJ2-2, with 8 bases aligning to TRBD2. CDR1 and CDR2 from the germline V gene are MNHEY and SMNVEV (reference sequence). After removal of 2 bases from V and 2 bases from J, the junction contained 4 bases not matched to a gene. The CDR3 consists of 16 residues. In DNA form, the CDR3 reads TGTGCCAGCAGTTTAAGCGGGGGCAGAAACACCGGGGAGCTGTTTTTT. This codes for CASSLSGGRNTGELFF.

The DNA for the CDR3 is TGTGCCAGTAGTACCCTCACACTAGATGAGCAGTTCTTC. It translates to CASSTLTLDEQFF. This chain links TRBV19 with TRBJ2-1, with D maybe TRBD2 (5 bases). Trimming stripped 4 bases from V and 8 bases from J, with 12 bases between. The CDR3 covers 13 residues. Germline CDR1 LNHDA, CDR2 SQIVND (reference sequence). Together with reference TRBV19 and TRBJ2-1, the CDR3 gives the full variable domain: DGGITQSPKYLFRKEGQNVTLSCEQNLNHDAMYWYRQDPGQGLRLIYYSQIVNDFQKGDIAEGYSVSREKKESFPLTVTSAQKNPTAFYLCASSTLTLDEQFFGPGTRLTVL.

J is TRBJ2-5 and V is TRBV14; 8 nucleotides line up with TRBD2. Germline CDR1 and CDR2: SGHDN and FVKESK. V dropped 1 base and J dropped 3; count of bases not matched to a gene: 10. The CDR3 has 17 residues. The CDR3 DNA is TGTGCCAGCAGCCAAGCCGCCGGTGTTAGCGGGAAAGAGACCCAGTACTTC. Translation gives CASSQAAGVSGKETQYF.

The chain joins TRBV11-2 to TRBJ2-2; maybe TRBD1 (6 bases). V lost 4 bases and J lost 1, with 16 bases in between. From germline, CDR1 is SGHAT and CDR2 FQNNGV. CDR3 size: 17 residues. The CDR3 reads CASSSHARGLNTGELFF. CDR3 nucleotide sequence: TGTGCCAGCAGCTCCCACGCAAGGGGGTTGAACACCGGGGAGCTGTTTTTT.

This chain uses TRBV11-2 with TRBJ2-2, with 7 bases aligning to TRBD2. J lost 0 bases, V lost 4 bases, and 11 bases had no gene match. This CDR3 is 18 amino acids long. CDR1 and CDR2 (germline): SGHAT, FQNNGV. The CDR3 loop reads CASSSIFMRETNTGELFF. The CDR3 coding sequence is TGTGCCAGCAGCTCAATCTTTATGCGGGAGACGAACACCGGGGAGCTGTTTTTT.

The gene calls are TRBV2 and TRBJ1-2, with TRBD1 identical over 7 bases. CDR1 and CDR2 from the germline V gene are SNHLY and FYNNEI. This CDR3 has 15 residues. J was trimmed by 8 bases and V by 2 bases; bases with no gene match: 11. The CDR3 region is CASSELGRGMEGYTF. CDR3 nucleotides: TGTGCCAGCAGTGAACTAGGCAGGGGGATGGAGGGCTACACCTTC.

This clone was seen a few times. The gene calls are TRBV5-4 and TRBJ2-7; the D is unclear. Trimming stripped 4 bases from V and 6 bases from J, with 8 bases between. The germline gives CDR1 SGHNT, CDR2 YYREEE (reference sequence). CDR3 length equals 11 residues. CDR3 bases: TGTGCCAGCAGCAATCCTGGCGAGCAGTACTTC. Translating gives CASSNPGEQYF.

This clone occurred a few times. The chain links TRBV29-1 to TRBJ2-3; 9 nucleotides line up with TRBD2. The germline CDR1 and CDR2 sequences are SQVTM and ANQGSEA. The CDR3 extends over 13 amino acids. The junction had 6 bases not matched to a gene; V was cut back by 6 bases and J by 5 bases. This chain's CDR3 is CSVSGRPQDTQYF. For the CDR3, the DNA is TGCAGCGTAAGCGGGAGGCCACAAGATACGCAGTATTTT.

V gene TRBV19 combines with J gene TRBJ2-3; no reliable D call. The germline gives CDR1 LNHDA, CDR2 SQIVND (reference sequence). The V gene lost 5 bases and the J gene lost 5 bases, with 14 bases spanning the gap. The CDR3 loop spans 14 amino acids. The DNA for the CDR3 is TGTGCCAGTAGTGACCAGCGTCGGAAAGATACGCAGTATTTT. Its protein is CASSDQRRKDTQYF. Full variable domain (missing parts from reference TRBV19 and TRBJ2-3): DGGITQSPKYLFRKEGQNVTLSCEQNLNHDAMYWYRQDPGQGLRLIYYSQIVNDFQKGDIAEGYSVSREKKESFPLTVTSAQKNPTAFYLCASSDQRRKDTQYFGPGTRLTVL.

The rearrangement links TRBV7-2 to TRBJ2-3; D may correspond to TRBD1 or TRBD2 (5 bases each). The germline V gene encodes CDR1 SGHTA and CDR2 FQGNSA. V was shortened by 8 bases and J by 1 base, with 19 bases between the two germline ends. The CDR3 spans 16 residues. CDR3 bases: TGTGCCAGCCGGCAGGGTAGCACTAGTCGCACAGATACGCAGTATTTT. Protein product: CASRQGSTSRTDTQYF.

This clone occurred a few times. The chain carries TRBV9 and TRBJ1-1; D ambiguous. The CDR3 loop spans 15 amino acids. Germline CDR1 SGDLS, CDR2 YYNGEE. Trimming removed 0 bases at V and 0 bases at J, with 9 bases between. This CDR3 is CASSVADLVNTEAFF. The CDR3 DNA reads TGTGCCAGCAGCGTAGCAGACCTTGTGAACACTGAAGCTTTCTTT.

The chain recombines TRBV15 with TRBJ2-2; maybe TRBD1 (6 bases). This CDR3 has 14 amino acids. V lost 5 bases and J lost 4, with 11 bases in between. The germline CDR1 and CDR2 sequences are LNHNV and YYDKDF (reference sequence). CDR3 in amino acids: CATSPRGSTGELFF. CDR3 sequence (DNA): TGTGCCACCAGCCCCAGGGGAAGCACCGGGGAGCTGTTTTTT.

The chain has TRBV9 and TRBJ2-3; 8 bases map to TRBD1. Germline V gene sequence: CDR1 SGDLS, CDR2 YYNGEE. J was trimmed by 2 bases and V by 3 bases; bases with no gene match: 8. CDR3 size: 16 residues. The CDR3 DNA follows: TGTGCCAGCAGCGCTACGGGACAGGCCTACACAGATACGCAGTATTTT. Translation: CASSATGQAYTDTQYF.

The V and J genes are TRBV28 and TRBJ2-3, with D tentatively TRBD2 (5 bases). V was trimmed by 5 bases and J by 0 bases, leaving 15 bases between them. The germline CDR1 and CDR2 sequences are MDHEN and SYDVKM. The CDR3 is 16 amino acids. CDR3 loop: CASSPHQRLSTDTQYF. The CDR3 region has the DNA TGTGCCAGCAGTCCGCACCAGCGGCTTAGCACAGATACGCAGTATTTT.

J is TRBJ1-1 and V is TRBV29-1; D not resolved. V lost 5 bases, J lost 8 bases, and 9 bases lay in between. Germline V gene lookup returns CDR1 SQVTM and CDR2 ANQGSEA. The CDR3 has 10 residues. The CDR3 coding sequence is TGCAGCGTTCACCGAGCCGAAGCTTTCTTT. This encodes CSVHRAEAFF.

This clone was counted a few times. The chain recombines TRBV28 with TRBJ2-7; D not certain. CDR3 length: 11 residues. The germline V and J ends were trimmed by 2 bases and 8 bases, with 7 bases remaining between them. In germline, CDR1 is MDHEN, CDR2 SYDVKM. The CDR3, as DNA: TGTGCCAGCAGTTTAAGACAAAAGCAGTACTTC. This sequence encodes CASSLRQKQYF.

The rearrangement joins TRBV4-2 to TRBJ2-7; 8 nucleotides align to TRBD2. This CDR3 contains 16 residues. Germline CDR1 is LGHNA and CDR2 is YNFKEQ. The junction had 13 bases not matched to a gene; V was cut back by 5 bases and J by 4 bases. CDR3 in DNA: TGTGCCAGCAGCTTGGACTTCGGCGGGAGGAATTACGAGCAGTACTTC. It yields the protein CASSLDFGGRNYEQYF.

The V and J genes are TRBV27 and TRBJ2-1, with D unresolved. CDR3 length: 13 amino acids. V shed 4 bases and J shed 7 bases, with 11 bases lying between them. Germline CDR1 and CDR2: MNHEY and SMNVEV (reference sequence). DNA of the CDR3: TGTGCCAGCAGTTCCGTAGGTCAGAATGAGCAGTTCTTC. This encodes CASSSVGQNEQFF.

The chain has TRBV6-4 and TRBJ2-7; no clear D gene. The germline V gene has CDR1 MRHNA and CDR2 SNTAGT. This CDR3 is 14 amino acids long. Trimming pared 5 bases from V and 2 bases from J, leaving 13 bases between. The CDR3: CASSRIGRTYEQYF. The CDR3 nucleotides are TGTGCCAGCAGTAGGATAGGTAGGACCTACGAGCAGTACTTC.

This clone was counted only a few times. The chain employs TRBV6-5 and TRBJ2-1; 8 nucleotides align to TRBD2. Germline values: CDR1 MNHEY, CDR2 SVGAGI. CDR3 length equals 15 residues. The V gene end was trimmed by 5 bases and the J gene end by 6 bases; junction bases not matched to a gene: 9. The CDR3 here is CASSRGLEVVNEQFF. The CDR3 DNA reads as TGTGCCAGCAGTCGGGGACTAGAGGTTGTCAATGAGCAGTTCTTC.

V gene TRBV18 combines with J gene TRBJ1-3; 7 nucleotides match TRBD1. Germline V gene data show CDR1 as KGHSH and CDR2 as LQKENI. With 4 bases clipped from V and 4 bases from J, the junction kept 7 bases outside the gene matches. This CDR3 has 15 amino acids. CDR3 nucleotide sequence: TGTGCCAGCTCACTTTGGGACAGCGGGGGAAACACCATATATTTT. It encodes CASSLWDSGGNTIYF. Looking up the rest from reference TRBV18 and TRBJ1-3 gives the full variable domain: NAGVMQNPRHLVRRRGQEARLRCSPMKGHSHVYWYRQLPEEGLKFMVYLQKENIIDESGMPKERFSAEFPKEGPSILRIQQVVRGDSAAYFCASSLWDSGGNTIYFGEGSWLTVV.

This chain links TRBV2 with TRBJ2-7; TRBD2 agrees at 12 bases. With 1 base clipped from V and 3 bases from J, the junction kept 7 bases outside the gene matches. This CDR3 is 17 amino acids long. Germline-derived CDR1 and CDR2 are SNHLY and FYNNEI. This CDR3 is CASSEGRTSGIDYEQYF. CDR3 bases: TGTGCCAGCAGTGAAGGGAGGACTAGCGGGATAGACTACGAGCAGTACTTC.

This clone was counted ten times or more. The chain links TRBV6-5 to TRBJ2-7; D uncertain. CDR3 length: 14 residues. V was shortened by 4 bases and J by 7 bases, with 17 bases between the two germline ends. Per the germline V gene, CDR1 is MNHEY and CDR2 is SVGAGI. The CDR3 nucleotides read TGTGCCAGCAGTTCCTCCGGGCCGAAAGGGGAGCAGTACTTC. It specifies CASSSSGPKGEQYF.

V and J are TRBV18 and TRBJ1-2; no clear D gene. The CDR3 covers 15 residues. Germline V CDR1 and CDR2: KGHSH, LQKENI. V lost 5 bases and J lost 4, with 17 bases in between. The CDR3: CASSVGPSNRYGYTF. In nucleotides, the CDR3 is TGTGCCAGCTCAGTCGGACCGTCCAATCGCTATGGCTACACCTTC.

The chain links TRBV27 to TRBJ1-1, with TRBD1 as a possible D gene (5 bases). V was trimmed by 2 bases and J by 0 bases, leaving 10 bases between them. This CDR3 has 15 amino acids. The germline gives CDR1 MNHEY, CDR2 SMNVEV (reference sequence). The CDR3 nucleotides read TGTGCCAGCAGTTTACAGGGTAGGGTGAACACTGAAGCTTTCTTT. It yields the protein CASSLQGRVNTEAFF.

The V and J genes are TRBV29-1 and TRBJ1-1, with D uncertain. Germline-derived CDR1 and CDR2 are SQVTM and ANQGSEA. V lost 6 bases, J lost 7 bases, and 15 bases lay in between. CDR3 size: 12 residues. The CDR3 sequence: CSVRSKGVEAFF. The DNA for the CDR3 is TGCAGCGTGCGGAGTAAGGGTGTTGAAGCTTTCTTT. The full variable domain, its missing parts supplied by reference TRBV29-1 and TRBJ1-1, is SAVISQKPSRDICQRGTSLTIQCQVDSQVTMMFWYRQQPGQSLTLIATANQGSEATYESGFVIDKFPISRPNLTFSTLTVSNMSPEDSSIYLCSVRSKGVEAFFGQGTRLTVV.

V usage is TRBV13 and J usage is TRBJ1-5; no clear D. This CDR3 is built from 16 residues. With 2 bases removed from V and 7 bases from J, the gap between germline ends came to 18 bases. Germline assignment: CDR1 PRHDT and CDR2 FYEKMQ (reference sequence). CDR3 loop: CASSLNGRMGGQPQHF. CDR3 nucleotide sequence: TGTGCCAGCAGCTTAAATGGCCGGATGGGTGGACAGCCCCAGCATTTT.

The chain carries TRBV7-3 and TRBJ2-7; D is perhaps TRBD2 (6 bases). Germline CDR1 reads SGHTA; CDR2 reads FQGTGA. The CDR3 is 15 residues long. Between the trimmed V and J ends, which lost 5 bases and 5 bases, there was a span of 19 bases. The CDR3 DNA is TGTGCCAGCAGCGCCTCCGGAGGGCCGTCGGACGAGCAGTACTTC. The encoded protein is CASSASGGPSDEQYF.

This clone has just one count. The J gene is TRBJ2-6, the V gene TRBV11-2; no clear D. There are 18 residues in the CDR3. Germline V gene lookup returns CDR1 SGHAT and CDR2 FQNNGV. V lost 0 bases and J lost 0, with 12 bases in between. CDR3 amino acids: CASSLDVLRDSGANVLTF. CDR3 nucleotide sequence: TGTGCCAGCAGCTTAGATGTTTTAAGGGACTCTGGGGCCAACGTCCTGACTTTC. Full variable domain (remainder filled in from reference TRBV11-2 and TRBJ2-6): EAGVAQSPRYKIIEKRQSVAFWCNPISGHATLYWYQQILGQGPKLLIQFQNNGVVDDSQLPKDRFSAERLKGVDSTLKIQPAKLEDSAVYLCASSLDVLRDSGANVLTFGAGSRLTVL.